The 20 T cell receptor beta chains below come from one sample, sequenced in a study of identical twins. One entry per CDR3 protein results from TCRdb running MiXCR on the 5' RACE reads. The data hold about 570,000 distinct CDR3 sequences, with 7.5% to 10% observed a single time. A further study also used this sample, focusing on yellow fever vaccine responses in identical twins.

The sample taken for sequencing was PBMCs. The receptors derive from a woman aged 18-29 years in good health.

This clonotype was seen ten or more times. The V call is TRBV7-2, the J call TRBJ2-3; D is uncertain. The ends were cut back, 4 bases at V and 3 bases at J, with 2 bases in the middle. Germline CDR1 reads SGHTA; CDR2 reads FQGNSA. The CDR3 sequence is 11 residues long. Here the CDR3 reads CASSYTDTQYF. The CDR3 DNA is TGTGCCAGCAGCTATACAGATACGCAGTATTTT.

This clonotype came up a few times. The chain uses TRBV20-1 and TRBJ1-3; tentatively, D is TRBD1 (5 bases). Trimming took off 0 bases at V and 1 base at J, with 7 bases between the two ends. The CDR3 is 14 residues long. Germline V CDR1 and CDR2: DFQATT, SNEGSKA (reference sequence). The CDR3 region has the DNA TGCAGTGCTAGAGACAGGGCTTCTGGAAACACCATATATTTT. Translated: CSARDRASGNTIYF.

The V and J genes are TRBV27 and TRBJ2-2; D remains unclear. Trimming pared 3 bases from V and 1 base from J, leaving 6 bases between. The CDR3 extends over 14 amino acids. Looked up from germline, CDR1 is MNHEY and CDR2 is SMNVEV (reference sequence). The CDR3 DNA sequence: TGTGCCAGCAGTTTTTTCGTGAACACCGGGGAGCTGTTTTTT. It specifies CASSFFVNTGELFF.

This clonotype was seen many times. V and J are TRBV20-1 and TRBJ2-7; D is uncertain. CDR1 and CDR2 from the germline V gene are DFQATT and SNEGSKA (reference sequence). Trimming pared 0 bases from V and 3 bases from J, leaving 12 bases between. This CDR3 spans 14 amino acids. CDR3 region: CSARDPYRDYEQYF. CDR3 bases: TGCAGTGCTAGAGATCCTTACAGAGACTACGAGCAGTACTTC.

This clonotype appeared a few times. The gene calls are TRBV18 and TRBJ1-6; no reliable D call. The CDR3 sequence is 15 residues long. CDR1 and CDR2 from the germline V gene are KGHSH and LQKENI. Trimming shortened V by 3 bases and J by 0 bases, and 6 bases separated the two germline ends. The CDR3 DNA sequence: TGTGCCAGCTCACCTAAGAGCTCCTATAATTCACCCCTCCACTTT. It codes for CASSPKSSYNSPLHF.

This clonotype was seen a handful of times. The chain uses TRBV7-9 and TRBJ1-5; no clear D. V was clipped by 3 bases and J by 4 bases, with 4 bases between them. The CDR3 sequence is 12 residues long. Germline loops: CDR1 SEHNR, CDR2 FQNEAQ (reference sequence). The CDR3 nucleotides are TGTGCCAGCAGCTTGGAAAATCAGCCCCAGCATTTT. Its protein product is CASSLENQPQHF.

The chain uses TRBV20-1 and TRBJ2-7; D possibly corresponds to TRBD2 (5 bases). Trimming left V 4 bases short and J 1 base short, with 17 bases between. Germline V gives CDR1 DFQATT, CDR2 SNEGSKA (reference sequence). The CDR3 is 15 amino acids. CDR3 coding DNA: TGCAGTGCTAACCATGGGAGTAGCAGTTCCTACGAGCAGTACTTC. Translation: CSANHGSSSSYEQYF.

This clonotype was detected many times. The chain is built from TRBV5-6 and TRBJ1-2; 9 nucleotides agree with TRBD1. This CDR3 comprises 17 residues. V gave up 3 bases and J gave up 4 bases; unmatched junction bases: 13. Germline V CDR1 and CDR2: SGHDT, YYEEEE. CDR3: CASSSNKQQGAIYGYTF. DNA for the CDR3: TGTGCCAGCAGCTCGAACAAGCAACAGGGGGCGATCTATGGCTACACCTTC. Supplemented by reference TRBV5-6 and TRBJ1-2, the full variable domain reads DAGVTQSPTHLIKTRGQQVTLRCSPKSGHDTVSWYQQALGQGPQFIFQYYEEEERQRGNFPDRFSGHQFPNYSSELNVNALLLGDSALYLCASSSNKQQGAIYGYTFGSGTRLTVV.

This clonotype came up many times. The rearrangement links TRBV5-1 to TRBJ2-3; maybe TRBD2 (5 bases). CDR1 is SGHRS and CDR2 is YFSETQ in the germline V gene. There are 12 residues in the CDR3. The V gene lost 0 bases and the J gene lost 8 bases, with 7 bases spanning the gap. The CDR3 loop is CASSLEGVTQYF. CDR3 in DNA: TGCGCCAGCAGCTTGGAGGGAGTTACGCAGTATTTT.

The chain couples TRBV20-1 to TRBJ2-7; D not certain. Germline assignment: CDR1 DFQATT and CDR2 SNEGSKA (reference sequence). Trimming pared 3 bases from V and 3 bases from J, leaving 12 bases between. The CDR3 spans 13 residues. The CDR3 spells CSARRYGFYEQYF. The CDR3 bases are TGCAGTGCTAGGAGATACGGCTTCTACGAGCAGTACTTC.

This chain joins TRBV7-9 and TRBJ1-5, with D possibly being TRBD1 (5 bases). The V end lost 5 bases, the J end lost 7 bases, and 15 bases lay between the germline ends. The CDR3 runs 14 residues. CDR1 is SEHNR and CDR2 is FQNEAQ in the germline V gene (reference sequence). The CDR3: CASSPASGGQPQHF. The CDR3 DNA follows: TGTGCCAGCAGCCCCGCCTCGGGGGGACAGCCCCAGCATTTT. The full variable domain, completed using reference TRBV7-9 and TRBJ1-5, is DTGVSQNPRHKITKRGQNVTFRCDPISEHNRLYWYRQTLGQGPEFLTYFQNEAQLEKSRLLSDRFSAERPKGSFSTLEIQRTEQGDSAMYLCASSPASGGQPQHFGDGTRLSIL.

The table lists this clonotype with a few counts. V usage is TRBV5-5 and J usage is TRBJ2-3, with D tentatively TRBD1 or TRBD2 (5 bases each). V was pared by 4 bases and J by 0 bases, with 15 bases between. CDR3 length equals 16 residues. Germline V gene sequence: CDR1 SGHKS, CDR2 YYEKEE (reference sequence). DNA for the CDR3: TGTGCCAGCAGCATAGGGACCTCCGTTAGCACAGATACGCAGTATTTT. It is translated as CASSIGTSVSTDTQYF. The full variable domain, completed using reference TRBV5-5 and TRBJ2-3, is DAGVTQSPTHLIKTRGQQVTLRCSPISGHKSVSWYQQVLGQGPQFIFQYYEKEERGRGNFPDRFSARQFPNYSSELNVNALLLGDSALYLCASSIGTSVSTDTQYFGPGTRLTVL.

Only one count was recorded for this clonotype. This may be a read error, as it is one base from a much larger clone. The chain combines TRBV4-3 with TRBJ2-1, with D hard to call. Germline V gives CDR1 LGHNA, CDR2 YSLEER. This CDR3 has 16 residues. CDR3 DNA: TGCGCCAGCAGCCAAGATGTGTTAGGGCTCTACAAAGAGCAGTTCTTC. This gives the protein CASSQDVLGLYKEQFF.

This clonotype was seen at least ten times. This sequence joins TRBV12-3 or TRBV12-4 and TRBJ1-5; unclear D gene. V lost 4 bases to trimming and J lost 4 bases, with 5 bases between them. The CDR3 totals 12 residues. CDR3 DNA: TGTGCCAGCAGTTCCCCAAATCAGCCCCAGCATTTT. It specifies CASSSPNQPQHF.

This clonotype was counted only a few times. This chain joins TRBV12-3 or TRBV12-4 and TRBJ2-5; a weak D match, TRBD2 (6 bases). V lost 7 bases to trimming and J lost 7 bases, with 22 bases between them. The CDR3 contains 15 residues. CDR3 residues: CASTTSRGDRGTQYF. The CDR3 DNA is TGTGCCAGCACCACATCCCGCGGGGATCGAGGGACCCAGTACTTC.

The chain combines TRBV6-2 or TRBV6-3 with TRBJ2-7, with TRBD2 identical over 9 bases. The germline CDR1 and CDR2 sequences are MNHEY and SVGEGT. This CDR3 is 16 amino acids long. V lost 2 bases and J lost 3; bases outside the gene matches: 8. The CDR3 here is CASSYPRLAGLYEQYF. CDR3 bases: TGTGCCAGCAGTTACCCCCGGCTAGCGGGACTCTACGAGCAGTACTTC.

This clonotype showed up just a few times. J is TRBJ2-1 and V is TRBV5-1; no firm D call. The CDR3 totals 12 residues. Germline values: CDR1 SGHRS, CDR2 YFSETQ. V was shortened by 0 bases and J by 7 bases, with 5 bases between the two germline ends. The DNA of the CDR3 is TGCGCCAGCAGCTTGGGAATAAATGAGCAGTTCTTC. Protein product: CASSLGINEQFF.

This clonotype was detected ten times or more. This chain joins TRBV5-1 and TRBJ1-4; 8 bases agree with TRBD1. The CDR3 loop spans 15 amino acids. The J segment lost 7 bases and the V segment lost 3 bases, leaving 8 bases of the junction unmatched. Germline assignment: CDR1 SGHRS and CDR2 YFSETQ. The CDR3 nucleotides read TGCGCCAGCAGCTCCCGGACAGGGAGTGGTGAAAAACTGTTTTTT. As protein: CASSSRTGSGEKLFF.

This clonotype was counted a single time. CDR3 in DNA: TGTGCCAGTAGTACAGGGTTGGATACGCAGTATTTT. Its translation is CASSTGLDTQYF. V and J are TRBV19 and TRBJ2-3; D might be TRBD1 (5 bases). This CDR3 comprises 12 residues. The ends were cut back, 4 bases at V and 6 bases at J, with 8 bases in the middle. Germline CDR1 and CDR2: LNHDA and SQIVND (reference sequence).

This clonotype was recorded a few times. The CDR3 region is CASCRTRPPSEQYF. The CDR3, as DNA: TGTGCCAGCTGCCGGACACGACCTCCATCCGAGCAGTACTTC. The rearrangement uses TRBV2 and TRBJ2-7; maybe TRBD1 (5 bases). Trimming stripped 8 bases from V and 6 bases from J, with 20 bases between. CDR3 length equals 14 residues. CDR1 SNHLY and CDR2 FYNNEI come from the germline V gene.